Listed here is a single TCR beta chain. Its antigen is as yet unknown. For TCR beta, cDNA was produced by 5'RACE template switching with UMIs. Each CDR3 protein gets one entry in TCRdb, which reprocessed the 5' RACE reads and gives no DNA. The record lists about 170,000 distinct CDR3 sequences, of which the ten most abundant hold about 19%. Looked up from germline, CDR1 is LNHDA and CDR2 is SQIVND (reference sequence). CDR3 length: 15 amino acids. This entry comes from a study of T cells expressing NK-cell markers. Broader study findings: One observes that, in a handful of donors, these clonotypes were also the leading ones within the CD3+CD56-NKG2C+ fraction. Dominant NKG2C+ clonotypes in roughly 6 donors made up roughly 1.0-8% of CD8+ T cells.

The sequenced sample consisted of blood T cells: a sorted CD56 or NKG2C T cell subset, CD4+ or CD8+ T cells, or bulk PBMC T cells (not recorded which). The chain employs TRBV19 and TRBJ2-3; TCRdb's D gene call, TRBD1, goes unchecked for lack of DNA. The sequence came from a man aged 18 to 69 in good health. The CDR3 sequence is CASSMEQAITDTQYF.